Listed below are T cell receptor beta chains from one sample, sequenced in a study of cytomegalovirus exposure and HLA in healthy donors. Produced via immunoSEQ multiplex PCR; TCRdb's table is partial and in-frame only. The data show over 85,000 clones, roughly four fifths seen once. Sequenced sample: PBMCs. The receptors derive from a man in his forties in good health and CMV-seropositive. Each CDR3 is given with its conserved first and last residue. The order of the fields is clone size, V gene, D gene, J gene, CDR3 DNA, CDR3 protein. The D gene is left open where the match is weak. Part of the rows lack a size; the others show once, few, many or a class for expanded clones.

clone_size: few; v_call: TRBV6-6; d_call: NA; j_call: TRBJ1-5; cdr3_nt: TGTGCCAGTAGGGGGGGTCCCAATCAGCCCCAGCATTTT; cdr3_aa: CASRGGPNQPQHF
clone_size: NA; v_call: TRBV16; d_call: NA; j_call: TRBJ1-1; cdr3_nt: TGTGCCAGCAGCCAATTGGCGGCGGGTGAAGCTTTCTTT; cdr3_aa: CASSQLAAGEAFF
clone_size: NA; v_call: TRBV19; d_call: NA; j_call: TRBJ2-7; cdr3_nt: TGTGCCAGTAGCTTCGACATCAACGGGGGCGAGCAGTACTTC; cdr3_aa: CASSFDINGGEQYF
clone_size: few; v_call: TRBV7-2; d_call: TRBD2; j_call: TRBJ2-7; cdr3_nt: TGTGCCAGCAGCCGATCTAGCGGGGGGTCGTCCTACGAGCAGTACTTC; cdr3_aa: CASSRSSGGSSYEQYF
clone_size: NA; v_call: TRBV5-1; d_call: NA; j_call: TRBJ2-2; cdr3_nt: TGCGCCAGCAGCTTGACGGGGACCGGGGAGCTGTTTTTT; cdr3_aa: CASSLTGTGELFF
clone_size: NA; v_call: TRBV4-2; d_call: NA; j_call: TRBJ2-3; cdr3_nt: TGTGCCAGCAGCCAAGAACTTATGAGCACAGATACGCAGTATTTT; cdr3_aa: CASSQELMSTDTQYF
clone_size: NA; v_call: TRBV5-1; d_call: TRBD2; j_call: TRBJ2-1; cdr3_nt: TGCGCCAGCAGCTTGGCCCAGCGGGACGATGAGCAGTTCTTC; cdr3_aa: CASSLAQRDDEQFF
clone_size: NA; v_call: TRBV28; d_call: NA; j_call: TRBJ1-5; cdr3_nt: TGTGCCAGCAGCTATCGGTCCAGGGGTGGAAATCAGCCCCAGCATTTT; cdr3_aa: CASSYRSRGGNQPQHF
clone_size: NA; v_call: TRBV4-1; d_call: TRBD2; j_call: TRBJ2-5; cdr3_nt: TGCGCCAGCAGCCAAGTAGCGGGAGTAGAGACCCAGTACTTC; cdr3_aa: CASSQVAGVETQYF
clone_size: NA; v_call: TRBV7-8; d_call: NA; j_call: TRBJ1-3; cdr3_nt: TGTGCCAGCAGCTTATTTGGTAGTTCGGGGGTCGGAAACACCATATATTTT; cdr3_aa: CASSLFGSSGVGNTIYF
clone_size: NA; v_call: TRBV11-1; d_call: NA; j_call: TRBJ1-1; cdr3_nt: TGTGCCAGCAGCTTAGTTGAGTTGAACACTGAAGCTTTCTTT; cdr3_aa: CASSLVELNTEAFF
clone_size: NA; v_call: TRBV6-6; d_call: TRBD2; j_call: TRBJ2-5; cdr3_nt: TGTGCCAGCAAAGCTAGCGGGGGGCAAGAGACCCAGTACTTC; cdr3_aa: CASKASGGQETQYF
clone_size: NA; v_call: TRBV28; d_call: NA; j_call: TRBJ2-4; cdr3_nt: TGTGCCAGCAGTTCGACGGGGGGCCTAGCCAAAAACATTCAGTACTTC; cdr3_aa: CASSSTGGLAKNIQYF
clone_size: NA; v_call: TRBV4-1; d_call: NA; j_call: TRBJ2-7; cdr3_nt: TGCGCCAGCAGCCAAGATCGGAGAGGGAGCTACGAGCAGTACTTC; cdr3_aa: CASSQDRRGSYEQYF
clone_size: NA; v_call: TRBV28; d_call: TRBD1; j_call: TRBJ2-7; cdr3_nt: TGTGCCAGCAGGACAGGGGGACGGTTGAACGAGCAGTACTTC; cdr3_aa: CASRTGGRLNEQYF
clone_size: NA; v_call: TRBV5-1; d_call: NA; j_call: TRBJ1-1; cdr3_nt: TGCGCCAGCAGTTCATTTGGCAACACTGAAGCTTTCTTT; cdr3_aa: CASSSFGNTEAFF
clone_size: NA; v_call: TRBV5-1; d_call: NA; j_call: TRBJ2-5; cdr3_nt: TGCGCCAGCAGCTTGGTACCAGACCAAGAGACCCAGTACTTC; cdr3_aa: CASSLVPDQETQYF
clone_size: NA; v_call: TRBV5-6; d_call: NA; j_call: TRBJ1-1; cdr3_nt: TGTGCCAGCAGCTTGTTTTCAGGGCCCAAGGGGGCTGAAGCTTTCTTT; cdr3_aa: CASSLFSGPKGAEAFF
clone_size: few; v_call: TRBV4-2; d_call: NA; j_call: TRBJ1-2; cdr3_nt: TGTGCCAGCAGCCAAGATGAACGGGGGGCCACTTATGGCTACACCTTC; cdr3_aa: CASSQDERGATYGYTF